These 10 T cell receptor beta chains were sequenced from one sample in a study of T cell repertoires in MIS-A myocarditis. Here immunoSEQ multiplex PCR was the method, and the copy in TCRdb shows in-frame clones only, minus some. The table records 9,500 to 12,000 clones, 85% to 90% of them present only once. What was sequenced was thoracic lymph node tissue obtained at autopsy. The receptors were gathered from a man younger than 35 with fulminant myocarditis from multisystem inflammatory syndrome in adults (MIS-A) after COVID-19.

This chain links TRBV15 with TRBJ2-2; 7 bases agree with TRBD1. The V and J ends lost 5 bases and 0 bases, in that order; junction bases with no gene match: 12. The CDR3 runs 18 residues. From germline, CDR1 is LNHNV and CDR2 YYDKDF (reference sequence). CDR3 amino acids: CATSGMRQGRSNTGELFF. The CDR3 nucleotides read TGTGCCACCAGCGGAATGAGACAGGGTAGATCGAACACCGGGGAGCTGTTTTTT.

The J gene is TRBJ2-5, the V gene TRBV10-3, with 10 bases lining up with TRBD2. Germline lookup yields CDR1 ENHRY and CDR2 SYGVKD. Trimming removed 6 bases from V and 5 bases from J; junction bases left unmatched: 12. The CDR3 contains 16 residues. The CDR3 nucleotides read TGTGCCATCAGCGGAACAGCGGGGGGGAATTGGGAGACCCAGTACTTC. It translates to CAISGTAGGNWETQYF.

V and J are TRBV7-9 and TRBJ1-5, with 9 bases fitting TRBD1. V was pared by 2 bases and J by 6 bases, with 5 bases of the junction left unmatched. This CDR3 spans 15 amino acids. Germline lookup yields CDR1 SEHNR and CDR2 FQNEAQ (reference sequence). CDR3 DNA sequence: TGTGCCAGCAGCTTACCCGGGACAGGGCCTCAGCCCCAGCATTTT. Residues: CASSLPGTGPQPQHF.

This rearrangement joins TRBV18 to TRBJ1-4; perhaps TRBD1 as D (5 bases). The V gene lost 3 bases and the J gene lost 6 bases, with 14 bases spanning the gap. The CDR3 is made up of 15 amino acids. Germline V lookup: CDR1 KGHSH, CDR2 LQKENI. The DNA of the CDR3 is TGTGCCAGCTCACCGGCAGGGATCGGGGATGAAAAACTGTTTTTT. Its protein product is CASSPAGIGDEKLFF.

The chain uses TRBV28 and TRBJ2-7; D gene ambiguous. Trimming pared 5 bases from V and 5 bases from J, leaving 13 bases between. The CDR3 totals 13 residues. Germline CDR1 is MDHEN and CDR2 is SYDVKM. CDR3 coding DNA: TGTGCCAGCAGTAACCCACCCGAGGACGAGCAGTACTTC. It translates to CASSNPPEDEQYF.

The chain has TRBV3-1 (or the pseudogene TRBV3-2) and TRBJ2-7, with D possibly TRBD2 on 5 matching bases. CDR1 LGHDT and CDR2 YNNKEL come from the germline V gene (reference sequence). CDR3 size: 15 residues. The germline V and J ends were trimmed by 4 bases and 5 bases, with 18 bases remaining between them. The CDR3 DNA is TGTGCCAGCAGCCGCTCTACCGTAGGAGGCGACGAGCAGTACTTC. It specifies CASSRSTVGGDEQYF.

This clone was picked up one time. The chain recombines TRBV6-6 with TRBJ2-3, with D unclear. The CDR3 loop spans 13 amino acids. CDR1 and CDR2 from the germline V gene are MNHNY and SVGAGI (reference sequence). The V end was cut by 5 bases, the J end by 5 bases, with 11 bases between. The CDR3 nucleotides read TGTGCCAGCAGTGTCCTGGCGGAAGATACGCAGTATTTT. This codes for CASSVLAEDTQYF.

CDR3 sequence reads: CATSTRNGRVSETQYF. As DNA, the CDR3 is TGTGCCACCAGTACCAGAAACGGGAGGGTTTCAGAGACCCAGTACTTC. The chain joins TRBV15 to TRBJ2-5, with TRBD2 matching 8 bases. The J segment lost 4 bases and the V segment lost 6 bases, leaving 13 bases of the junction unmatched. From germline, CDR1 is LNHNV and CDR2 YYDKDF (reference sequence). CDR3 length: 16 residues.

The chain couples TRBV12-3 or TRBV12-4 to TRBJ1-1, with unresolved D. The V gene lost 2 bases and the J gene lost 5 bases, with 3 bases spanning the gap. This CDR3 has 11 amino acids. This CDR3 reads CASSLSTEAFF. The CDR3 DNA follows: TGTGCCAGCAGTTTATCGACTGAAGCTTTCTTT.

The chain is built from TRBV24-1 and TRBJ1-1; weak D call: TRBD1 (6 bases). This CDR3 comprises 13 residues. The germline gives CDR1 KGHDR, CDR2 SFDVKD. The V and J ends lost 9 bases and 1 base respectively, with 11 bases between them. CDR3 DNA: TGTGCCACCGGGGGGCAGGAGAACACTGAAGCTTTCTTT. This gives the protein CATGGQENTEAFF.